The source of this T cell receptor (beta chain) is a study of cytomegalovirus exposure and HLA in healthy donors (dated by TCRdb to the late 2010s). The study in broad terms: An earlier analysis of several hundred of the donors reported 250 to 350 Gb of sequence data and 117 million unique TCR beta sequences from roughly 180 million T cells. Roughly 300 gigabases of sequencing data and 75 million to 85 million unique TCR sequences made up an early release that covered around 640 HLA-typed donors. Of the 300 to 500 genotyped donors, roughly 76% were placed in the genetic ancestry cluster associated with self-reported Caucasian donors. The study aimed to test whether signatures of past pathogen exposure could be identified by cataloging public T cell receptors. The study used immunosequencing to profile the T cell repertoires of under 700 subjects and linked those repertoires to cytomegalovirus serostatus. In addition to the first cohort of 500 to 850 subjects, a separate validation cohort of some 120 different subjects was used. To predict cytomegalovirus infection status, the study brought together high-throughput TCR immunosequencing, statistical association of individual TCRs with disease status, and machine learning. To study patterns of TCR occurrence, a later analysis re-analyzed previously published TCR beta repertoires from 666 donors and added high-resolution HLA genotyping. Rather than using new phenotypic data, the later analysis identified candidate immune exposures from TCR beta sequences and from how often those sequences occurred across donors. In an earlier analysis of roughly 580 of the donors, high-throughput TCR beta sequencing was used to judge whether each TCR beta V gene segment behaved as functional or pseudogenic. Donor age, sex, ethnicity and CMV serostatus were compiled together with the repertoire data. In a later genetic analysis, genome-wide SNP genotypes for 398 of the 666 donors were used, and that subset was treated as a discovery cohort. All discovery cohort repertoires had been generated on a single sequencing platform. HLA typing included class I and class II loci at four-digit resolution. The number of typed donors differed by locus: 629-630 for A, B, C, DRB1 and DQB1; 522 for DQA1; around 610 for DPA1; and 400 to 480 for DPB1. Four or five DR-DQ haplotypes were handled as single units for association and clustering because linkage in the cohort was strong. Across around 400 genotyped donors of the cohort, an average of roughly 230,000 unique TCR beta nucleotide sequences per donor were sequenced, and approximately 17% of those sequences were non-productive.

The cohort was made up of 500 to 850 healthy bone marrow donors. All cohort members were sampled while nominally healthy, although unrecorded immune exposures were likely present. CMV serostatus was recorded as positive for some 300 and negative for 352 of the 666 cohort members, whereas no CMV serostatus was recorded for the donor in question. A peripheral blood sample was provided by each donor, and peripheral blood mononuclear cells were used for TCR beta sequencing. Genomic DNA was extracted from the blood cell samples with the Qiagen DNeasy Blood Extraction Kit. A note on this clone: This clone's antigen is unknown. Base quality data are lacking; no much larger clone is found one base away.

The CDR3 has 15 amino acids, counting the end cysteine and phenylalanine. Only CDR3 DNA remains: 45 bases, in frame from the first base. At the junction V is shortened by 4 bases and J by 5 bases, with 16 bases in between. CDR1 SGHRS and CDR2 YFSETQ were looked up in the germline V gene. Study-wide findings and limitations: A later analysis reported that several top co-occurrence clusters appeared linked to parvovirus B19, influenza, CMV and Epstein-Barr virus. A group of highly shared sequence variants was considered likely to be a technical artifact of the sequencing pipeline. A later genetic analysis associated a missense DCLRE1C variant with V-gene and J-gene trimming of TCR beta chains, and an independent cohort replicated the association. Because HLA typing was missing for some donors at each locus, association tests included only the typed subset. Because the 87-base-pair reads could not distinguish some IMGT-functional V segments, including TRBV6-2 and TRBV6-3, those segments were excluded. A later analysis found that TCR association rates varied across HLA loci, with DRB1 alleles showing the most associated TCRs and HLA-C alleles the fewest. According to a later genetic analysis, donors in an Asian-associated ancestry cluster had fewer N-insertions in productive TCRs than the approximately 670-donor mean. In an earlier analysis of roughly 560 of the donors, most TCR beta V segments were observed in productive rearrangements about 87% or about 30% of the time, broadly matching IMGT annotations. Immune exposure information for the cohort was limited to CMV serostatus. In vitro tests confirmed that three of the cytomegalovirus-associated TCR beta chains recognize cytomegalovirus antigens. Most TCR sequences were observed very rarely across donors, whereas some public TCRs were present in many individuals. The study gave a list of about 160 TCR beta chains associated with cytomegalovirus. Because counts were too low, about 15 rarely observed V segments, including chromosome 9 orphons, were left out of the earlier analysis of some 600 of the donors. The presence/absence analyses assumed that sequencing depth was roughly uniform across donors, and that assumption may not be true. Only TCR beta chains were sequenced in this cohort, and the absence of alpha or paired-chain data limited detectable features. The authors suggested that the approach could potentially be generalized to other disease states and immunological phenotypes. Most CMV-associated TCR beta chains appeared to be HLA-restricted in a later analysis, and the HLA associations seemed to be driven largely by CMV exposure. Strong co-occurrence of HLA alleles, especially DR and DQ, made assigning TCR associations to individual alleles difficult. In a later analysis, HLA-associated TCR beta chains showed more clonal expansion and lower generation probabilities than non-associated chains that were equally common. In a later analysis, 16,951 TCR beta sequences were associated with specific HLA alleles at a false discovery rate of 0.05. Correlated functional status among segregating V segments might be attributable to linkage disequilibrium, but an unknown experimental factor could not be ruled out. A further reported finding was that TCR beta sequences accurately predicted the HLA-A and HLA-B alleles for most subjects in the first cohort. The classifier was reported to diagnose cytomegalovirus status with high specificity and sensitivity in both the original and validation cohorts.

Libraries came from the immunoSEQ multiplex PCR assay. For the multiplex PCR, a mixture combining 60 forward primers for TCR Vbeta segments and 13 reverse primers for TCR Jbeta segments was used. The CDR3 region of rearranged TCR beta genes was amplified from genomic DNA with a multiplex PCR assay. On the Illumina HiSeq System, the amplified TCR beta libraries were sequenced as 87-base-pair reads. Under the source paper's analysis protocol: Across the 640 or so repertoires, a later analysis counted 60 million to 90 million unique TCR beta chains, 9.5 million to 13 million of which were shared by at least two donors. To remove PCR and sequencing errors, raw reads were error-corrected and collapsed into unique sequences using a nearest-neighbor algorithm that merged closely related sequences. V, D and J gene segments were assigned by aligning CDR3 sequences to IMGT reference sequences. For a sequence to be retained, a match of at least six nucleotides was required to both a V gene segment and a J gene segment. A rearrangement was called productive if the CDR3 had no stop codons and remained in frame with V and J, and every other rearrangement was called non-productive. CDR3 was defined according to IMGT convention as the region running from the second conserved V-encoded cysteine to the conserved J-encoded phenylalanine. The earlier analysis of some 580 of the donors excluded any sequence lacking an unambiguous match to a single V gene segment. In an earlier analysis of around 600 of the donors, V segments were called functional above 56.7% productive rearrangements and were called segregating when the between-donor standard deviation exceeded 5%. A statistical classification framework was developed to diagnose cytomegalovirus status using the catalog of TCR beta chain sequences. V and J gene assignment, in a later analysis, came from comparing TCR nucleotide sequences with IMGT/GENE-DB human TR gene sequences. In a later analysis, CDR3 sequences and most-parsimonious VDJ recombination scenarios were assigned using the TCRdist pipeline. A later analysis defined each TCR beta chain by its CDR3 amino acid sequence plus V-gene family, and excluded reads lacking a unique V-gene family. As a way to deal with suspected cross-contamination and a sequencing artifact, a later analysis dropped 450 to 600 nucleotide sequences that were highly shared and had low generation probability. A later analysis calculated a clonal expansion index for each public chain from normalized within-repertoire ranks of inferred template counts. A later analysis computed generation probabilities with a VDJ recombination model fitted to out-of-frame rearrangements, and checked the results against IGoR. In a later analysis, hypergeometric tests were used to score TCR-TCR, TCR-HLA and TCR-CMV co-occurrence, with a repertoire-size bias correction applied to TCR pairs. In a later analysis, false discovery rates were estimated by permuting HLA or CMV assignments 20 times. In a later analysis, co-occurring TCRs were grouped using DBSCAN, with TCRdist sequence similarity added in when clustering inside HLA-allele-positive subsets. For co-occurrence clustering, repertoires with fewer than 30,000 or more than 120,000 public chains were excluded, along with several repertoires with anomalous nucleotide sharing. TCRdb stores this immuneACCESS table with in-frame sequences only. Part of the clones is absent; in the studies checked, under half of the shortfall reflects unresolved V genes, and no reason is known for the rest. V, J and clone size were drawn from that table, and D and trimming were deduced from the DNA. The sample table records 200,000 to 250,000 clones; about 84% of these occur just once. Jointly, the top ten make up 1% to 1.5% of the sample.

The sample consisted of PBMCs. The receptor's source is a human donor in good health. This chain is built from TRBV5-1 and TRBJ2-1; a tentative D call is TRBD2 (6 bases match). CDR3 loop: CASSQPRLANNEQFF. DNA sequence: TGCGCCAGCAGCCAACCCCGCCTAGCGAACAATGAGCAGTTCTTC.